A selection of T cell receptor beta chains follows, all from one sample in a study of blood T cell repertoires in COVID-19. Here immunoSEQ multiplex PCR was the method, and the copy in TCRdb shows in-frame clones only, minus some. The repertoire holds roughly 200,000 clones, with 75% to 85% as singletons. What was sequenced was peripheral blood. These receptors were taken from a human donor in a cohort sampled during active COVID-19. The conserved cysteine and the conserved F or W are not part of the CDR3 here.

TRBV6-5	TRBJ2-2	ASLRIATGELF
TRBV7-2	TRBJ2-7	ASSLSGLAYYEQY
TRBV19	TRBJ1-3	ASSTRPRSGNTIY
TRBV5-1	TRBJ2-7	ASTGQGVYEQY
TRBV5-4	TRBJ1-1	ASSKQGVGVSEAF
TRBV7-8	TRBJ2-6	ASGTGVGANVLT
TRBV10-3	TRBJ1-2	AITPTGGNYGYT
TRBV4-2	TRBJ2-3	ASSQDGAYTDTQY
TRBV7-2	TRBJ2-3	ASSQREEADTQY
TRBV9	TRBJ1-3	ASSVTPSSGNTIY
TRBV28	TRBJ1-3	ASSLGTGSANTIY
TRBV19	TRBJ1-2	ASRQDRVSFGYT
TRBV11-3	TRBJ2-1	ASSFGQGFDEQF
TRBV4-2	TRBJ2-5	ASSQEIAGGRETQY
TRBV6-5	TRBJ1-2	ASSYDSNYGYT
TRBV28	TRBJ2-1	ASTRGGLAAYNEQF
TRBV5-5	TRBJ1-2	ASSLEWPNYGYT
TRBV10-3	TRBJ2-2	AIRGQVNTGELF